This TCR beta chain was recorded in a study of cytomegalovirus exposure and HLA in healthy donors. With 0 bases clipped from V and 3 bases from J, the junction kept 4 bases outside the gene matches. Germline loops: CDR1 SGHNT, CDR2 YYREEE (reference sequence). The length of the CDR3 is 15 residues. As for this clone: Other DNA sequences in the same sample also yield this CDR3.

The PCR was carried out with 60 Vbeta primers and 13 Jbeta primers. Here immunoSEQ multiplex PCR was the method, and the copy in TCRdb shows in-frame clones only, minus some. The profile covers 80,000 to 130,000 clones, with 70% to 80% appearing a single time and 4.1% taken by the ten largest. This rearrangement joins TRBV5-4 to TRBJ1-2; 8 positions agree with TRBD1. Sequencing used PBMCs. The clonotype was recovered from a female donor in good health and CMV-seropositive. CDR3 loop: CASSLGGQGYYGYTF. CDR3 sequence (DNA): TGTGCCAGCAGCTTGGGAGGACAGGGTTACTATGGCTACACCTTC.